Listed below are T cell receptor beta chains from one sample, sequenced in a study of a mutant IDH1 vaccine in newly diagnosed glioma. Produced via immunoSEQ multiplex PCR; TCRdb's table is partial and in-frame only. The sample consists of tens of thousands of clones, about 91% of them appearing once. Their recognized antigens are unknown. The sample here was PBMCs, taken from a glioma patient whose treatment included an IDH1 peptide vaccine. These receptor sequences come from a woman in her forties or fifties with glioma. The CDR3 runs from the conserved cysteine through the conserved F or W. Each record gives: D gene, J gene, V gene, clone size, CDR3 protein, CDR3 DNA. The D gene is left open where the match is weak. Expanded clones are given a class, and other clones once, few, many or no size at all.

>-|TRBJ1-5|TRBV6-1|once
CASARPDQPQHF
TGTGCCAGCGCACGGCCCGATCAGCCCCAGCATTTT
>-|TRBJ2-7|TRBV7-2|once
CASSPNYEQYF
TGTGCCAGCAGCCCAAACTACGAGCAGTACTTC
>-|TRBJ2-1|TRBV27|-
CASSLSVRYNEQFF
TGTGCCAGCAGTTTATCGGTGCGGTACAATGAGCAGTTCTTC
>TRBD1|TRBJ2-7|TRBV11-1|-
CASSLAGQSYEQYF
TGTGCCAGCAGCTTAGCGGGACAGTCTTACGAGCAGTACTTC
>-|TRBJ2-1|TRBV11-2|-
CASSYSEIRYNEQFF
TGTGCCAGCAGCTATAGCGAGATAAGGTACAATGAGCAGTTCTTC
>-|TRBJ2-5|TRBV7-3|-
CASSLTREETQYF
TGTGCCAGCAGCTTAACACGGGAAGAGACCCAGTACTTC
>TRBD1|TRBJ2-3|TRBV6-6|-
CASSPGQGPYTDTQYF
TGTGCCAGCAGTCCTGGACAGGGGCCGTACACAGATACGCAGTATTTT
>-|TRBJ2-1|TRBV20-1|-
CSCTAYNEQFF
TGCAGCTGTACCGCCTACAATGAGCAGTTCTTC
>TRBD2|TRBJ2-7|TRBV7-9|-
CASSLASGSGREQYF
TGTGCCAGCAGCTTAGCTAGCGGGAGCGGTAGGGAGCAGTACTTC
>TRBD2|TRBJ2-1|TRBV11-2|-
CASSPGRLAGRFSYNEQFF
TGTGCCAGCAGTCCAGGGCGACTAGCGGGACGGTTTTCCTACAATGAGCAGTTCTTC
>-|TRBJ2-5|TRBV27|-
CASSLTLQETQYF
TGTGCCAGCAGTTTAACCCTCCAGGAGACCCAGTACTTC
>-|TRBJ1-5|TRBV30|once
CAWSPLGGDQPQHF
TGTGCCTGGAGCCCCCTCGGGGGCGATCAGCCCCAGCATTTT
>TRBD2|TRBJ2-2|TRBV5-4|-
CASSPGTSLGGTGELFF
TGTGCCAGCAGCCCCGGGACTAGCCTCGGGGGCACCGGGGAGCTGTTTTTT
>-|TRBJ1-6|TRBV2|-
CASSKEGLSSYNSPLHF
TGTGCCAGCAGTAAGGAAGGGCTTAGCTCCTATAATTCACCCCTCCACTTT
>TRBD2|TRBJ2-1|TRBV7-3|-
CASSRGGSRQFF
TGTGCCAGCAGCCGGGGGGGAAGCAGGCAGTTCTTC
>TRBD2|TRBJ2-2|TRBV4-2|once
CASSQVGGKGTGELFF
TGTGCCAGCAGCCAAGTGGGGGGGAAGGGGACCGGGGAGCTGTTTTTT
>TRBD1|TRBJ1-2|TRBV6-4|-
CAGRRQGHYGYTF
TGTGCCGGTCGAAGACAGGGCCACTATGGCTACACCTTC
>TRBD1|TRBJ2-1|TRBV6-1|-
CASTTGQGAYNEQFF
TGTGCCAGCACTACGGGACAGGGGGCGTACAATGAGCAGTTCTTC